The sequence of this T cell receptor (beta chain) was determined in a study of shared clonotypes between healthy human individuals. The study's findings and limits: Represented genetic and exposure-history diversity was restricted by having few donors. An anticipated effect of sequencing depth on clonotype sharing among donors was recognized.

All the donors were Caucasian adults who lived in Nashville, Tennessee. When replicate PCRs were run on unsorted PBMC, they used about 300 ng DNA, 25,000 to 35,000 T cell genomes. The assay was immunoSEQ multiplex PCR, and TCRdb's table has in-frame clones only and misses some. The sample yields about 480,000 clones, 75% to 80% seen once. Note on this clone: The antigen is unknown.

Sequencing input: PBMCs. This sequence was found in a woman aged 40 to 50 in good health. Some clones in this sample may be carry-over from other donors' samples.

CDR3 sequence reads: CASSAPAGSGEKLFF. The CDR3 DNA is TGTGCCAGCAGTGCGCCGGCAGGGTCGGGTGAAAAACTGTTTTTT. This chain links TRBV28 with TRBJ1-4; TRBD1 is a possible D gene (5 bases). Germline loops: CDR1 MDHEN, CDR2 SYDVKM. CDR3 length: 15 residues. V was shortened by 5 bases and J by 7 bases, with 17 bases between the two germline ends.